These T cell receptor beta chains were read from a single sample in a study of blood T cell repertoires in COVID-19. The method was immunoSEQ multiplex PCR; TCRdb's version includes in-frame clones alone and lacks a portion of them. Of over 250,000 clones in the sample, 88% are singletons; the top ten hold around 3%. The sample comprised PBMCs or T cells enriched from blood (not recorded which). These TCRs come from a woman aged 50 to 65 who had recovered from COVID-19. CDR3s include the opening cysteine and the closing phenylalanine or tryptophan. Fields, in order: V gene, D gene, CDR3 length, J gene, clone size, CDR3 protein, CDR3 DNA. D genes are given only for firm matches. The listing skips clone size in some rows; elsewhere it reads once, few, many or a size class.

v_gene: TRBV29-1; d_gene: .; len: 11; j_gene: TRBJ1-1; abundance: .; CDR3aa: CSVPGWTEAFF; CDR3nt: TGCAGCGTTCCAGGGTGGACTGAAGCTTTCTTT
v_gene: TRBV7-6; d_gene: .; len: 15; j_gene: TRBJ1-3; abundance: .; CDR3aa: CASSPAASSGNTIYF; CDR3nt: TGTGCCAGCAGCCCGGCGGCCTCCTCTGGAAACACCATATATTTT
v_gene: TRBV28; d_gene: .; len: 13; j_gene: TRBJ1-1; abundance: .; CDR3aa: CASKDSLNTEAFF; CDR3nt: TGTGCCAGCAAAGACAGCCTGAACACTGAAGCTTTCTTT
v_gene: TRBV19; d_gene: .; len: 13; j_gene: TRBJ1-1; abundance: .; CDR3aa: CASKGQLNTEAFF; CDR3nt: TGTGCCAGTAAAGGACAATTGAACACTGAAGCTTTCTTT
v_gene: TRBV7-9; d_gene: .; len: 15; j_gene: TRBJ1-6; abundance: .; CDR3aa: CASSLFRGAGTPLHF; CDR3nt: TGTGCCAGCAGCTTATTCCGGGGGGCAGGGACACCCCTCCACTTT
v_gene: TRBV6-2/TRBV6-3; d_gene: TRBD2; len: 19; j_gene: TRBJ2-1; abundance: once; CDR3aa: CASSYATRGGLAGNNEQFF; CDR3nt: TGTGCCAGCAGTTACGCTACTCGAGGGGGACTAGCGGGGAACAATGAGCAGTTCTTC
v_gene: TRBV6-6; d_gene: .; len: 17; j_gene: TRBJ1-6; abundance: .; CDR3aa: CASSPTARSSYNSPLHF; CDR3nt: TGTGCCAGCAGTCCCACCGCAAGGAGCTCCTATAATTCACCCCTCCACTTT
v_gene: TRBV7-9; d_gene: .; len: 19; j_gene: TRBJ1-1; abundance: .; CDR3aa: CASRPTWNREKTGNTEAFF; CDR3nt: TGTGCCAGCAGACCGACTTGGAACAGGGAAAAAACTGGGAACACTGAAGCTTTCTTT
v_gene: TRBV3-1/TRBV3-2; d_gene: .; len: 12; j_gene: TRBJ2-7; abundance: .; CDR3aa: CASSQDNGNRDF; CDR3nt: TGTGCCAGCAGCCAAGATAACGGAAACCGGGACTTC
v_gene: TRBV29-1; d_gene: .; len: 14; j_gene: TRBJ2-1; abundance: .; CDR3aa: CSVEAGRSYNEQFF; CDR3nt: TGCAGCGTTGAGGCGGGACGGTCCTACAATGAGCAGTTCTTC
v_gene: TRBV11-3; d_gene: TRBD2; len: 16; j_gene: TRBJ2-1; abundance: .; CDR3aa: CASSLKAGAGYNEQFF; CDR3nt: TGTGCCAGCAGCCTGAAAGCGGGAGCGGGATACAATGAGCAGTTCTTC
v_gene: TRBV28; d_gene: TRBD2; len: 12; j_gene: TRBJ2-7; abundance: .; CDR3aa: CASKRTSGGGYF; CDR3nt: TGTGCCAGCAAAAGGACTAGCGGAGGGGGGTACTTC
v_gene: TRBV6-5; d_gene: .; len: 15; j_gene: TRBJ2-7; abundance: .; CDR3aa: CASSYLGQRTYEQYF; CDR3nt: TGTGCCAGCAGTTACTTAGGACAGCGCACCTACGAGCAGTACTTC
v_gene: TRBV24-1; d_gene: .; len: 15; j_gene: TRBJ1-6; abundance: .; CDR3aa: CATSDSRGGREALHF; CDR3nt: TGTGCCACCAGTGACTCCAGGGGAGGGCGAGAGGCCCTCCACTTT
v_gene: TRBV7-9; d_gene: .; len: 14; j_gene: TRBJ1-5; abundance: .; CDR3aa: CASGLAGAFQPQHF; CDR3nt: TGTGCCAGCGGACTAGCCGGGGCGTTTCAGCCCCAGCATTTT
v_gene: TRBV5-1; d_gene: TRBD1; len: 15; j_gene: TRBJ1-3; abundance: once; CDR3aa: CASSRTGDSGNTIYF; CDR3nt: TGCGCCAGCAGCAGGACAGGGGACTCTGGAAACACCATATATTTT
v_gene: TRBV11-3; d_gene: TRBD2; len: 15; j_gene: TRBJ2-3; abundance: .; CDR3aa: CASSSLAGGLDTQYF; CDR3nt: TGTGCCAGCAGCAGCTTAGCGGGAGGGTTAGATACGCAGTATTTT
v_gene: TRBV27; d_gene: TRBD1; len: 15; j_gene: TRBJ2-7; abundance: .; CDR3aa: CASSLSGDRDYEQYF; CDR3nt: TGTGCCAGCAGTTTATCCGGGGACAGGGATTACGAGCAGTACTTC
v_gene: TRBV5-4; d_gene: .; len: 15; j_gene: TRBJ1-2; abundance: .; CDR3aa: CASSWTQRANYGYTF; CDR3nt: TGTGCCAGCAGCTGGACACAGAGAGCTAACTATGGCTACACCTTC
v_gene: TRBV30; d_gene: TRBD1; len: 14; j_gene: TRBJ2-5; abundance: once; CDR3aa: CAWSTGQGQETQYF; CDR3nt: TGTGCCTGGAGTACAGGACAGGGCCAAGAGACCCAGTACTTC
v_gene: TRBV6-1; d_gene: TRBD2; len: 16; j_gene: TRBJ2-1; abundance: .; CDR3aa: CASSEPPGLAGNEQFF; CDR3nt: TGTGCCAGCAGTGAACCACCGGGACTAGCGGGGAATGAGCAGTTCTTC
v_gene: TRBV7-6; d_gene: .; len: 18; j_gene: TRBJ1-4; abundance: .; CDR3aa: CASSLGWDTTATNEKLFF; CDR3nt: TGTGCCAGCAGCTTAGGCTGGGACACCACTGCAACTAATGAAAAACTGTTTTTT
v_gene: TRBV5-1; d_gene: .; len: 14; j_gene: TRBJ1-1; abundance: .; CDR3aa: CASSLKSVNTEAFF; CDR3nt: TGCGCCAGCAGCTTGAAATCAGTGAACACTGAAGCTTTCTTT
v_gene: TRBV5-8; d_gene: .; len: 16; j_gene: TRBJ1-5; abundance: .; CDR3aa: CASSLLWRVSNQPQHF; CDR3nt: TGTGCCAGCAGCTTACTCTGGAGGGTTAGCAATCAGCCCCAGCATTTT
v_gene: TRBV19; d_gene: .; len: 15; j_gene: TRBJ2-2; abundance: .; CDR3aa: CASSIWSITGGELFF; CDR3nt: TGTGCCAGTAGTATCTGGTCAATCACGGGCGGGGAGCTGTTTTTT
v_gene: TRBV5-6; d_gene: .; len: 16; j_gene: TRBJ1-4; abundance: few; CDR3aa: CASTLFRVRTNEKLFF; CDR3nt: TGTGCCAGTACCCTGTTCAGGGTGAGGACTAATGAAAAACTGTTTTTT
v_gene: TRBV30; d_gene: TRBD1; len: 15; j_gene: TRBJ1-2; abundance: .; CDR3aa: CAWSAPTGGVSGYTF; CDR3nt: TGTGCCTGGAGTGCACCGACAGGGGGTGTCTCTGGCTACACCTTC
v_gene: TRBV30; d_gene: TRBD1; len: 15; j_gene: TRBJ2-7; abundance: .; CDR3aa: CAWSFRDRVSYEQYF; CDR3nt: TGTGCCTGGAGTTTTCGGGACAGAGTCTCCTACGAGCAGTACTTC
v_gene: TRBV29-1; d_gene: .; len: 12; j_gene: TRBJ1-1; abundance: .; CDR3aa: CSTDVGDTEAFF; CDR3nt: TGCAGCACGGACGTCGGGGACACTGAAGCTTTCTTT
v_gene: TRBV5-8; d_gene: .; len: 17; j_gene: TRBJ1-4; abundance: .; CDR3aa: CASSLWGSSILTEKLFF; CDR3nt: TGTGCCAGCAGCTTGTGGGGCAGCTCAATTCTTACTGAAAAACTGTTTTTT
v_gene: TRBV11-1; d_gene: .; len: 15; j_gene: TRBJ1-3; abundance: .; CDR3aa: CASSSDGSSGNTIYF; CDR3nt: TGTGCCAGCAGCTCGGACGGGAGCTCTGGAAACACCATATATTTT
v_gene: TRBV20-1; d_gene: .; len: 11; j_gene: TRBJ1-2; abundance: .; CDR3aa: CSARENSGYTF; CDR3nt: TGCAGTGCTAGAGAAAACTCTGGCTACACCTTC
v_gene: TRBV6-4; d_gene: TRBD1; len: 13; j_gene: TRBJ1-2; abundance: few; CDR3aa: CASSEGQGRGYTF; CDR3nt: TGTGCCAGCAGTGAGGGACAGGGCCGGGGCTACACCTTC
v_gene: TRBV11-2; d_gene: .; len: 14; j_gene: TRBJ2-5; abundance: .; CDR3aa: CASSLSLVPETQYF; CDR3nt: TGTGCCAGCAGCTTAAGTCTAGTGCCGGAGACCCAGTACTTC
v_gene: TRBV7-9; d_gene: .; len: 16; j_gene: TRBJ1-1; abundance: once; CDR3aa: CASSRPAGSGFTEAFF; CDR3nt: TGTGCCAGCAGCCGACCCGCGGGCTCAGGTTTCACTGAAGCTTTCTTT
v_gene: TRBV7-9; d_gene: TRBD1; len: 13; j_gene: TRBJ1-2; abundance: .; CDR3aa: CASSSDRGYGYTF; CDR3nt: TGTGCCAGCAGTTCTGACAGGGGCTATGGCTACACCTTC
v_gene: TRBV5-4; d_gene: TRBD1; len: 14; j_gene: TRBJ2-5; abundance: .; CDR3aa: CASSPRTGRETQYF; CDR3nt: TGTGCCAGCAGCCCCAGGACAGGGCGAGAGACCCAGTACTTC
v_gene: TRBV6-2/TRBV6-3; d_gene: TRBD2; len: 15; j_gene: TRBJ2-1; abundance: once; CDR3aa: CASSLSGRAYNEQFF; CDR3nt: TGTGCCAGCAGCCTAAGCGGGAGGGCCTACAATGAGCAGTTCTTC
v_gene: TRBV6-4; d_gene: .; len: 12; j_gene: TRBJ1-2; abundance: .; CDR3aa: CASSDRAGGYTF; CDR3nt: TGTGCCAGCAGTGATCGTGCGGGCGGCTACACCTTC
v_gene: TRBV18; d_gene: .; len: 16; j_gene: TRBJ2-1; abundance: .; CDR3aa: CASSPRRESSYNEQFF; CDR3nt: TGTGCCAGCTCACCACGCCGGGAGAGCTCCTACAATGAGCAGTTCTTC